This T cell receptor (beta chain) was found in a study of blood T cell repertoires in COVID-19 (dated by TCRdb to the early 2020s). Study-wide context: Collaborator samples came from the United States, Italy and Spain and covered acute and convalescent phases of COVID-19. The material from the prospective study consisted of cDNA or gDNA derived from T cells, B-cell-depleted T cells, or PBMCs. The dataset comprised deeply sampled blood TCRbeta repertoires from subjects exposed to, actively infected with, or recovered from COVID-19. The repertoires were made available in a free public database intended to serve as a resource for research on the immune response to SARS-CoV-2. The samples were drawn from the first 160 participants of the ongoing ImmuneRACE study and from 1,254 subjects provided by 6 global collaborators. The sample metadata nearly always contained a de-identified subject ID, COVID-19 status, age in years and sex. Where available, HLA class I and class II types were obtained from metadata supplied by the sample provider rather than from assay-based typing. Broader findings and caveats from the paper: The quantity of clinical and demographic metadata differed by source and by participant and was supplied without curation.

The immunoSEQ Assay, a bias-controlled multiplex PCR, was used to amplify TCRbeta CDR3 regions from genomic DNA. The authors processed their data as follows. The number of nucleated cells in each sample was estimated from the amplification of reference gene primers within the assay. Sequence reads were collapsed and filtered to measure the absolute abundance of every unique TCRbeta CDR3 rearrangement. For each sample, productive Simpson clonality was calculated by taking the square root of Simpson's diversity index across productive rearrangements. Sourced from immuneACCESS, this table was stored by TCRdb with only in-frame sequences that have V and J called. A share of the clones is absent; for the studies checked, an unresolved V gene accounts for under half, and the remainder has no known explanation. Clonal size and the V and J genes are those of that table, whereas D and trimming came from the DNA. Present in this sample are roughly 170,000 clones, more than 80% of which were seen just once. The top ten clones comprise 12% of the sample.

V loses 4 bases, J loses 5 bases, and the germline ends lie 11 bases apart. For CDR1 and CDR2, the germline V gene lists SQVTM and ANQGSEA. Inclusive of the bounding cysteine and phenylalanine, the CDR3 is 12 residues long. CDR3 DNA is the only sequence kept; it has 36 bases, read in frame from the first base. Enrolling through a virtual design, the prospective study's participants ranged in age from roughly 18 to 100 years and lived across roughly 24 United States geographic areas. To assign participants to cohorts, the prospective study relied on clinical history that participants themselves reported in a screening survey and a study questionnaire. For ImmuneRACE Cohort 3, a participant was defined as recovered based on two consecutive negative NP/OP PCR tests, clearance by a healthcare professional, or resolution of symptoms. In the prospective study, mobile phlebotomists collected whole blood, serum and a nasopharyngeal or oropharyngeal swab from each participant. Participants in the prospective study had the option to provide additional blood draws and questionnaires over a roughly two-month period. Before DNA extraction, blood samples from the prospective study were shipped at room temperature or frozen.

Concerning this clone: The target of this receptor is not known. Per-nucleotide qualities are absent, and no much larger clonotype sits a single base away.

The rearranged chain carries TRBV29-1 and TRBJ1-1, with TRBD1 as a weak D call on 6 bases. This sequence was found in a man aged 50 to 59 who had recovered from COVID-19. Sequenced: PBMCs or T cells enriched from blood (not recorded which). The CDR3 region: CSVARGRTEAFF. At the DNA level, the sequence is TGCAGCGTTGCCAGGGGAAGGACTGAAGCTTTCTTT. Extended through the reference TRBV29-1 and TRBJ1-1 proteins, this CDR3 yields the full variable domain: SAVISQKPSRDICQRGTSLTIQCQVDSQVTMMFWYRQQPGQSLTLIATANQGSEATYESGFVIDKFPISRPNLTFSTLTVSNMSPEDSSIYLCSVARGRTEAFFGQGTRLTVV.